This TCR beta chain was documented in a study of cytomegalovirus exposure and HLA in healthy donors. Primers included in the PCR were 60 Vbeta and 13 Jbeta primers. Profiled with immunoSEQ multiplex PCR; TCRdb holds only in-frame clones, not every one. The sample shows around 150,000 clones, 60% to 75% of them seen only once. Comments on this clone: Antigen specificity is unknown.

Study-wide results and caveats: Sequencing likely generated an artifact that appeared as a cluster of highly shared sequence variants.

The germline V gene encodes CDR1 LGHNA and CDR2 YNFKEQ. With V trimmed by 4 bases and J by 4 bases, 5 bases remained unmatched. The CDR3 has 15 residues. Each donor's status was that of a healthy bone marrow donor. The rearrangement joins TRBV4-2 to TRBJ2-3; 10 bases are a match to TRBD2. Sequenced: PBMCs. The receptor comes from a human donor in good health. As DNA, the CDR3 is TGTGCCAGCAGCCCGGCCCTAGCGGGAGCAGATACGCAGTATTTT. Residues: CASSPALAGADTQYF.